This TCR beta chain was sequenced in a study of post-analysis software for immune sequencing data. The overall study: The patients showed relapsing-remitting, secondary progressive and progressive-relapsing multiple sclerosis courses. Regarding the study as a whole: Roughly five TRBV segments, including TRBV5-6, TRBV5-1 and TRBV20-1, were more frequent in patients than controls. Significantly lower normalized Chao1 diversity was found in patients with multiple sclerosis relative to controls. Co-batched samples clustered tightly together by F measure.

The table lists this clonotype with a few counts. Its specificity is not known. CDR1 and CDR2 (germline): SEHNR, FQNEAQ (reference sequence). The ends lost 1 base at V and 7 bases at J; junction bases unmatched: 3. This CDR3 region has 13 residues. Unique molecular identifiers were built into the TCR beta cDNA libraries. It was from about 0.98 to 11 million T cells that approximately 500,000 cDNA molecules came. Each CDR3 protein is one row after TCRdb ran MiXCR on the PCR reads. The table records about 800,000 distinct CDR3 sequences, roughly 27% of them present only once. The material sequenced was blood. The chain uses TRBV7-9 and TRBJ1-2; 7 nucleotides agree with TRBD1. This sequence originates from a girl aged 10 to 17 with multiple sclerosis. The CDR3 loop reads CASSLDRGIGYTF. DNA of the CDR3: TGTGCCAGCAGCTTAGACAGGGGAATTGGCTACACCTTC. Full variable domain (missing parts from reference TRBV7-9 and TRBJ1-2): DTGVSQNPRHKITKRGQNVTFRCDPISEHNRLYWYRQTLGQGPEFLTYFQNEAQLEKSRLLSDRFSAERPKGSFSTLEIQRTEQGDSAMYLCASSLDRGIGYTFGSGTRLTVV.